This TCR beta chain was identified in a study of T cell repertoires in cytomegalovirus infection. Study-wide background: Newly reported HLA-C-restricted and thoroughly characterized HLA-B-restricted CMV epitopes were employed. In public TCR beta signatures, there were indications of both CMV infection and matching HLA type.

CDR3 size: 13 residues. Germline V gene lookup returns CDR1 MRHNA and CDR2 SNTAGT. The V gene lost 2 bases and the J gene lost 4 bases, with 8 bases spanning the gap. As regards this clonotype: The antigen is not known.

Points from the study as a whole: There were HLA-C-restricted CMV-specific TCR beta clonotypes dominating the ex vivo response. Summed frequency of shared TCR beta families picked out CMV carriers who also had the relevant HLA.

TCRdb re-analysed the reads in MiXCR, keeping a single row per CDR3 protein. The profile shows about 830,000 distinct CDR3 sequences, roughly 33% of them singletons. The J gene is TRBJ1-2, the V gene TRBV6-4, with D maybe TRBD1 (5 bases). This sequence originates from a human donor in good health (CMV status not recorded). Some clones in this sample may be carry-over from other donors' samples. The specimen was cultured CD8+ T cells from PBMCs, collected from culture after CMV antigen stimulation. The CDR3 loop is CASSDPTAYGYTF. CDR3 nucleotides: TGTGCCAGCAGTGACCCGACAGCCTATGGCTACACCTTC.